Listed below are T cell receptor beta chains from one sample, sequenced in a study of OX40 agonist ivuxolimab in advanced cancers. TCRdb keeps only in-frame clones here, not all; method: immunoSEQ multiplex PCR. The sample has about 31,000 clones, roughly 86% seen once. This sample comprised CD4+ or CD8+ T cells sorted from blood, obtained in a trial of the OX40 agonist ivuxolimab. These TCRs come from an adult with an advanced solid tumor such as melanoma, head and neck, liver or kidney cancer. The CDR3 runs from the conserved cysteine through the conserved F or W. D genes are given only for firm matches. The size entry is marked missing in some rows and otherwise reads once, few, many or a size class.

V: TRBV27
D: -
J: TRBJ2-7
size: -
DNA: TGTGCCAGCAGTTTATCGATAGGGGCTCGGGACGAGCAGTACTTC
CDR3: CASSLSIGARDEQYF

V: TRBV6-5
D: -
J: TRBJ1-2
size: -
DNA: TGTGCCACCCTGACAGTGGATGGCGGCTACACCTTC
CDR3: CATLTVDGGYTF

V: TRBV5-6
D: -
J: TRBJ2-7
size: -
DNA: TGTGCCAGCAGCTTGGTCGACAAAACCTACGAGCAGTACTTC
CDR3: CASSLVDKTYEQYF

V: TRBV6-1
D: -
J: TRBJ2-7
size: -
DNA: TGTGCCAGCGGGGACTACGAGCAGTACTTC
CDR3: CASGDYEQYF

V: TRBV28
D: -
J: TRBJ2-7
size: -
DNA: TGTGCCAGCAGTCCCATCCTTAGCGACGAGCAGTACTTC
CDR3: CASSPILSDEQYF

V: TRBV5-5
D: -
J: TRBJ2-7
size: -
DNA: TGTGCCAGCAGCTTGGCCCCGGACAGTTTCTACGAGCAGTACTTC
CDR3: CASSLAPDSFYEQYF

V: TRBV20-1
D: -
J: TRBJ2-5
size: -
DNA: TGCAGTGCTACCGCGGGGGCGACCCAGTACTTC
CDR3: CSATAGATQYF

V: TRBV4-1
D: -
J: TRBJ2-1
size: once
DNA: TGCGCCAGCAGTCAAGGACCTTTGAATGAGCAGTTCTTC
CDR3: CASSQGPLNEQFF

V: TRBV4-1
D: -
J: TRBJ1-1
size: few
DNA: TGCGCCAGCAGGGGGGGGGCAGGAGGGAACACTGAAGCTTTCTTT
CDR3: CASRGGAGGNTEAFF

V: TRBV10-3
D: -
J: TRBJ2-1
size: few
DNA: TGTGCCATCAATACAGGCCCTAACAATGAGCAGTTCTTC
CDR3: CAINTGPNNEQFF

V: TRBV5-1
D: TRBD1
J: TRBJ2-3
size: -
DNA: TGCGCCAGCAGCTTGGGACAGGGGTCAGATACGCAGTATTTT
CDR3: CASSLGQGSDTQYF

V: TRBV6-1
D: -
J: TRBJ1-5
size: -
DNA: TGTGCCAGCAGTGAAGCAGCGGGATATAGCAATCAGCCCCAGCATTTT
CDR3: CASSEAAGYSNQPQHF

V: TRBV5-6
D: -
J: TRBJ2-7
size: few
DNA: TGTGCCAGCACATATGGGCGGTCTACCTACGAGCAGTACTTC
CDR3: CASTYGRSTYEQYF

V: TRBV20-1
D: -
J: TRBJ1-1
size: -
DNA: TGCAGTGCTCCGGAACCACCTGAAGCTTTCTTT
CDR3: CSAPEPPEAFF

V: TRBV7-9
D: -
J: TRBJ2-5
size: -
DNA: TGTGCCAGCAGCCCCAGGGAGACCCAGTACTTC
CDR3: CASSPRETQYF

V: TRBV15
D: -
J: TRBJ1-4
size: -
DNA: TGTGCCACCAGCAGAGGTGGGCTGAATGAAAAACTGTTTTTT
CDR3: CATSRGGLNEKLFF

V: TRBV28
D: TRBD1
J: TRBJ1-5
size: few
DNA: TGTGCCAGCAGTTTCGGGACAGGGAGTAGCAATCAGCCCCAGCATTTT
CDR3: CASSFGTGSSNQPQHF

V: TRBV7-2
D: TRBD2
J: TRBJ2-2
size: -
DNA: TGTGCCAGCAGTTGGACTAGCGGGGGAGAAAAAGCGAACACCGGGGAGCTGTTTTTT
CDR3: CASSWTSGGEKANTGELFF

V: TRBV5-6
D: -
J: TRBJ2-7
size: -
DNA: TGTGCCAGCAGTTTTGGGCGGGCTTCCTACGAGCAGTACTTC
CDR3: CASSFGRASYEQYF

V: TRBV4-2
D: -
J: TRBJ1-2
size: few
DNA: TGTGCCAGCAGCCAAGAGGTACAGGGCCTTTATGGCTACACCTTC
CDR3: CASSQEVQGLYGYTF

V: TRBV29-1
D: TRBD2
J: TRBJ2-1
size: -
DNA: TGCAGCGTCGGACTAGCGGGGGCCGAGCAGTTCTTC
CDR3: CSVGLAGAEQFF

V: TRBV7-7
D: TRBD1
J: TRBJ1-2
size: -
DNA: TGTGCCAGCACCCTACCCCGGACAGGCTATGGCTACACCTTC
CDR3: CASTLPRTGYGYTF

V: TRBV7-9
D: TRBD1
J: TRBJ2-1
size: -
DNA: TGTGCCAGCAGCCCGCGACAGGGTTGGCACAATGAGCAGTTCTTC
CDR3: CASSPRQGWHNEQFF

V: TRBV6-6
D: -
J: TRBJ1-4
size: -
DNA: TGTGCCAGCAGTTACGCAGGGAATGAAAAACTGTTTTTT
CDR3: CASSYAGNEKLFF

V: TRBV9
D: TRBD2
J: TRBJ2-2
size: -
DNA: TGTGCCAGCAGCCCATCCTCGGGACTAGAGAACACCGGGGAGCTGTTTTTT
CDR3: CASSPSSGLENTGELFF